These 32 T cell receptor beta chains share one sample of origin, sequenced in a study of blood T cells in healthy people across ages. Sample-barcoded 5' priming and a J-beta primer mix drove a second PCR of about 7 to 11 cycles. In TCRdb, the 5' RACE reads were re-called with MiXCR into one record per CDR3 protein. The table records 650,000 to 1,000,000 distinct CDR3 sequences, about 45% of them present only once. Sequencing was done on a sample of blood. All receptors derive from an elderly man in good health.

This clonotype was seen more than once but under ten times. Here the CDR3 reads CASSLRSAVAYEQYF. In nucleotides, the CDR3 is TGTGCCAGCAGCTTAAGGTCGGCGGTGGCCTACGAGCAGTACTTC. This chain joins TRBV7-2 and TRBJ2-7; D is unresolved. Germline-derived CDR1 and CDR2 are SGHTA and FQGNSA. The CDR3 loop spans 15 amino acids. The ends were cut back, 2 bases at V and 2 bases at J, with 13 bases in the middle.

The V gene is TRBV4-2, the J gene TRBJ2-7; perhaps TRBD2 as D (5 bases). CDR1 is LGHNA and CDR2 is YNFKEQ in the germline V gene. V dropped 3 bases and J dropped 3 bases, with 9 bases sitting between them. The CDR3 contains 13 residues. CDR3 in DNA: TGTGCCAGCAGCCAGTCGGAGGACTACGAGCAGTACTTC. Translation gives CASSQSEDYEQYF.

In its sample, this clonotype was seen a few times. The chain joins TRBV7-2 to TRBJ1-1, with 11 bases fitting TRBD1. CDR1 is SGHTA and CDR2 is FQGNSA in the germline V gene. V was pared by 1 base and J by 4 bases, with 2 bases of the junction left unmatched. CDR3 length equals 15 residues. In DNA form, the CDR3 reads TGTGCCAGCAGCTTAGTTGGGACAGGGGGCACTGAAGCTTTCTTT. As protein: CASSLVGTGGTEAFF.

The V gene is TRBV7-2, the J gene TRBJ2-5; 8 positions match TRBD1. From germline, CDR1 is SGHTA and CDR2 FQGNSA. The CDR3 has 13 amino acids. The V gene end was trimmed by 4 bases and the J gene end by 4 bases; junction bases not matched to a gene: 2. The CDR3 coding sequence is TGTGCCAGCAGCTACGACAGGGGAGAGACCCAGTACTTC. Translating gives CASSYDRGETQYF.

This chain joins TRBV12-3 or TRBV12-4 and TRBJ2-1; 7 positions match TRBD2. The ends lost 6 bases at V and 1 base at J; junction bases unmatched: 3. The CDR3 covers 14 residues. The CDR3 sequence is CASRGGGSYNEQFF. For the CDR3, the DNA is TGTGCCAGCAGGGGGGGGGGATCCTACAATGAGCAGTTCTTC.

The chain joins TRBV5-6 to TRBJ1-6, with a tentative D call TRBD1 (5 bases). V was trimmed by 2 bases and J by 9 bases, leaving 9 bases between them. CDR3 length equals 13 residues. Germline V lookup: CDR1 SGHDT, CDR2 YYEEEE. This CDR3 is CASSLKGLSPLHF. CDR3 sequence (DNA): TGTGCCAGCAGCTTAAAGGGACTTTCACCCCTCCACTTT.

CDR3 coding DNA: TGTGCCAGCAGCCGACAGGTCAATCAGCCCCAGCATTTT. Translating it yields CASSRQVNQPQHF. The chain is built from TRBV3-1 and TRBJ1-5; tentative D call: TRBD1 (6 bases). Germline V gene sequence: CDR1 LGHDT, CDR2 YNNKEL (reference sequence). V shed 4 bases and J shed 3 bases, with 7 bases lying between them. The CDR3 consists of 13 residues.

The rearrangement joins TRBV21-1 to TRBJ2-5; TRBD2 is the table's D call, not checked against the DNA. The J call may be incorrect, as the DNA end agrees better with TRBJ2-7. TRBV21-1 is noted as a pseudogene. This CDR3 is 14 amino acids long. The CDR3 protein is CASSKAGGKYEQYF. CDR3 DNA sequence: TGTGCCAGCAGCAAAGCGGGAGGGAAGTACGAGCAGTACTTC.

This clonotype came up many times. The CDR3 is CASLGVNEQFF. The CDR3 region has the DNA TGTGCCAGCTTAGGGGTTAATGAGCAGTTCTTC. The J gene is TRBJ2-1, the V gene TRBV25-1; D might be TRBD1 (5 bases). The germline V and J ends were trimmed by 8 bases and 7 bases, with 9 bases remaining between them. CDR1 is MGHDK and CDR2 is SYGVNS in the germline V gene. CDR3 size: 11 residues.

This clonotype showed up many times. The chain couples TRBV5-1 to TRBJ2-1, with TRBD2 identical over 10 bases. Germline values: CDR1 SGHRS, CDR2 YFSETQ. Germline trimming cut 0 bases from V and 3 bases from J; bases unmatched to any gene: 3. CDR3 length: 16 residues. The CDR3 loop reads CASSLELAGVYNEQFF. The CDR3 region has the DNA TGCGCCAGCAGCTTGGAGCTAGCGGGGGTCTACAATGAGCAGTTCTTC.

The chain is built from TRBV4-2 and TRBJ2-5, with TRBD2 as a possible D gene (5 bases). Trimming pared 4 bases from V and 0 bases from J, leaving 12 bases between. Germline V lookup: CDR1 LGHNA, CDR2 YNFKEQ. The CDR3 contains 15 residues. The CDR3 DNA is TGTGCCAGCAGCCGCCTCGGCGGGTACCAAGAGACCCAGTACTTC. Translation: CASSRLGGYQETQYF.

This clonotype was counted between two and nine times. V and J are TRBV10-3 and TRBJ2-1; unclear D gene. The CDR3 sequence is 15 residues long. CDR1 and CDR2 (germline): ENHRY, SYGVKD. V lost 10 bases, J lost 0 bases, and 16 bases lay in between. The CDR3 reads CATHKGEDSYNEQFF. CDR3 nucleotide sequence: TGTGCCACTCACAAGGGCGAAGACTCCTACAATGAGCAGTTCTTC.

The gene calls are TRBV2 and TRBJ2-7, with 7 positions matching TRBD1. V lost 7 bases and J lost 4; bases outside the gene matches: 13. Germline CDR1 SNHLY, CDR2 FYNNEI. The CDR3 spans 15 residues. CDR3 DNA sequence: TGTGCCAGCAAAGGAGAACAGGGGATCAAGTACGAGCAGTACTTC. It yields the protein CASKGEQGIKYEQYF. The whole variable domain, filled in from reference TRBV2 and TRBJ2-7, reads EPEVTQTPSHQVTQMGQEVILRCVPISNHLYFYWYRQILGQKVEFLVSFYNNEISEKSEIFDDQFSVERPDGSNFTLKIRSTKLEDSAMYFCASKGEQGIKYEQYFGPGTRLTVT.

The chain has TRBV11-2 and TRBJ2-1; D could derive from TRBD1 or TRBD2 (6 bases each). Deletions cut 2 bases from V and 2 bases from J, with 16 bases between. This CDR3 is built from 17 residues. The germline CDR1 and CDR2 sequences are SGHAT and FQNNGV. CDR3 sequence: CASSLLGGRFTYNEQFF. The CDR3 DNA is TGTGCCAGCAGCTTACTCGGGGGCCGTTTTACCTACAATGAGCAGTTCTTC.

The table lists this clonotype with a few counts. The chain recombines TRBV7-2 with TRBJ2-2, with 8 bases that match TRBD2. With V trimmed by 2 bases and J by 5 bases, 7 bases remained unmatched. This CDR3 contains 16 residues. The germline CDR1 and CDR2 sequences are SGHTA and FQGNSA. For the CDR3, the DNA is TGTGCCAGCAGCTTAACGAGCGGGAGTGGAACCGGGGAGCTGTTTTTT. Amino acid sequence: CASSLTSGSGTGELFF.

This clonotype was picked up many times. This chain uses TRBV27 with TRBJ2-1; TRBD2 might be the D (6 bases). Trimming removed 3 bases from V and 7 bases from J, with 13 bases in between. The germline V gene encodes CDR1 MNHEY and CDR2 SMNVEV (reference sequence). The CDR3 has 14 amino acids. CDR3 bases: TGTGCCAGCAGTTTGGGGGGTTTGATTAATGAGCAGTTCTTC. Translated, it gives CASSLGGLINEQFF.

J is TRBJ2-1 and V is TRBV7-2; perhaps TRBD1 as D (5 bases). The CDR3 spans 14 residues. Germline CDR1 reads SGHTA; CDR2 reads FQGNSA. Deletions cut 7 bases from V and 6 bases from J, with 16 bases between. This CDR3 reads CASTNKTVINEQFF. The CDR3 DNA is TGTGCCAGCACCAACAAGACAGTAATCAATGAGCAGTTCTTC. Full variable domain (remainder filled in from reference TRBV7-2 and TRBJ2-1): GAGVSQSPSNKVTEKGKDVELRCDPISGHTALYWYRQSLGQGLEFLIYFQGNSAPDKSGLPSDRFSAERTGGSVSTLTIQRTQQEDSAVYLCASTNKTVINEQFFGPGTRLTVL.

V gene TRBV12-3 or TRBV12-4 combines with J gene TRBJ1-2, with D possibly TRBD1 on 6 matching bases. Trimming pared 6 bases from V and 0 bases from J, leaving 8 bases between. This CDR3 has 13 amino acids. As DNA, the CDR3 is TGTGCCAGCAGGAGGGACACTAACTATGGCTACACCTTC. As protein: CASRRDTNYGYTF.

This clonotype was seen once. Compared with germline, one end of the junction differs, possibly owing to a read error. The chain carries TRBV20-1 and TRBJ2-3, with D possibly TRBD1 on 6 matching bases. Germline V lookup: CDR1 DFQATT, CDR2 SNEGSKA (reference sequence). The CDR3 is 14 residues long. For the CDR3, the DNA is TGCGGTGCCTACAGGGCCGCTCCCCCAGATACGCAGTATTTT. Translating gives CGAYRAAPPDTQYF.

The V and J genes are TRBV29-1 and TRBJ2-1, with D possibly being TRBD2 (5 bases). There are 13 residues in the CDR3. Germline assignment: CDR1 SQVTM and CDR2 ANQGSEA. V lost 0 bases and J 10 bases, leaving 13 bases between the germline ends. CDR3 sequence: CSVEDPVGGEQFF. The CDR3 DNA reads TGCAGCGTTGAAGACCCAGTCGGCGGGGAGCAGTTCTTC.

The rearrangement uses TRBV29-1 and TRBJ2-1; 8 bases fit TRBD2. Looked up from germline, CDR1 is SQVTM and CDR2 is ANQGSEA. This CDR3 has 14 residues. Unmatched junction bases numbered 10, after V lost 4 bases and J lost 8 bases. The DNA of the CDR3 is TGCAGCGTTGCCGGGAGGGAGGGGTTAGATGAGCAGTTCTTC. Translation gives CSVAGREGLDEQFF.

This sequence joins TRBV7-3 and TRBJ2-1; tentatively, D is TRBD1 (5 bases). V was clipped by 5 bases and J by 5 bases, with 16 bases between them. This CDR3 spans 15 amino acids. Germline-derived CDR1 and CDR2 are SGHTA and FQGTGA. CDR3: CASSPEPGFHNEQFF. For the CDR3, the DNA is TGTGCCAGCAGCCCTGAACCAGGGTTCCACAATGAGCAGTTCTTC.

The chain joins TRBV20-1 to TRBJ2-3; weak D call: TRBD2 (5 bases). This CDR3 is built from 13 residues. V was clipped by 5 bases and J by 4 bases, with 13 bases between them. Looked up from germline, CDR1 is DFQATT and CDR2 is SNEGSKA (reference sequence). The CDR3: CSAPGRRPDTQYF. The DNA of the CDR3 is TGCAGTGCTCCTGGGCGGAGGCCAGATACGCAGTATTTT.

The table lists this clonotype with many counts. The rearrangement uses TRBV7-9 and TRBJ2-4, with 9 positions matching TRBD2. Trimming cost V 4 bases and J 4 bases; bases outside gene matches: 5. The CDR3 loop spans 15 amino acids. Germline CDR1 SEHNR, CDR2 FQNEAQ (reference sequence). CDR3 DNA: TGTGCCAGCAGCTCCGGGACTAGCCTTAAAAACATTCAGTACTTC. Translated, it gives CASSSGTSLKNIQYF.

The V call is TRBV7-3, the J call TRBJ1-1; TRBD1 might be the D (6 bases). The CDR3 is 13 amino acids. V was pared by 2 bases and J by 8 bases, with 12 bases between. CDR1 and CDR2 (germline): SGHTA, FQGTGA. CDR3 loop: CASSLEQGLEAFF. The CDR3 DNA reads as TGTGCCAGCAGCTTAGAACAGGGTCTGGAAGCTTTCTTT.

This chain links TRBV4-2 with TRBJ1-2; 7 bases are shared with TRBD1. With V trimmed by 4 bases and J by 5 bases, 13 bases remained unmatched. The CDR3 has 16 amino acids. Germline V gene data show CDR1 as LGHNA and CDR2 as YNFKEQ. In nucleotides, the CDR3 is TGTGCCAGCAGCCCTCGACAGGGATCGACCGCATATGGCTACACCTTC. As protein: CASSPRQGSTAYGYTF.

The V call is TRBV29-1, the J call TRBJ2-1; TRBD2 might be the D (6 bases). The CDR3 covers 12 residues. Between the trimmed V and J ends, which lost 0 bases and 9 bases, there was a span of 9 bases. The germline CDR1 and CDR2 sequences are SQVTM and ANQGSEA. The CDR3 bases are TGCAGCGTTGAAGATCAGGGAGGTGAGCAGTTCTTC. Protein: CSVEDQGGEQFF.

The gene calls are TRBV12-3 or TRBV12-4 and TRBJ2-2; D uncertain. V shed 7 bases and J shed 5 bases, with 11 bases lying between them. CDR3 length equals 13 residues. The CDR3 protein is CASTSRLTGELFF. DNA of the CDR3: TGTGCCAGCACTTCCAGGCTGACCGGGGAGCTGTTTTTT.

The V and J genes are TRBV30 and TRBJ1-4; the D is unclear. V was pared by 1 base and J by 6 bases, with 9 bases between. Germline loops: CDR1 GTSNPN, CDR2 SVGIG (reference sequence). CDR3 length: 13 amino acids. CDR3: CAWSGVVYEKLFF. Here the CDR3 DNA reads TGTGCCTGGAGTGGTGTTGTGTATGAAAAACTGTTTTTT.

The V and J genes are TRBV7-2 and TRBJ1-2; the D gene is possibly TRBD1 (6 bases). The V and J ends lost 7 bases and 1 base respectively, with 16 bases between them. The CDR3 consists of 15 residues. CDR1 SGHTA and CDR2 FQGNSA come from the germline V gene. The CDR3 protein is CASTYRQALNYGYTF. The CDR3 nucleotides are TGTGCCAGCACCTATCGACAGGCGCTTAACTATGGCTACACCTTC. Together with reference TRBV7-2 and TRBJ1-2, the CDR3 gives the full variable domain: GAGVSQSPSNKVTEKGKDVELRCDPISGHTALYWYRQSLGQGLEFLIYFQGNSAPDKSGLPSDRFSAERTGGSVSTLTIQRTQQEDSAVYLCASTYRQALNYGYTFGSGTRLTVV.

The sample holds many counts of this clonotype. The chain carries TRBV29-1 and TRBJ2-5; 8 bases are shared with TRBD2. This CDR3 is built from 14 residues. Germline CDR1 SQVTM, CDR2 ANQGSEA. V was clipped by 3 bases and J by 4 bases; unmatched bases: 7. The CDR3 DNA follows: TGCAGCGTTGATATCGGGAGGGCCTCAGAGACCCAGTACTTC. Its protein product is CSVDIGRASETQYF.

The chain couples TRBV13 to TRBJ2-7; 7 bases align to TRBD2. The V gene's germline CDR1 is PRHDT and CDR2 FYEKMQ (reference sequence). The CDR3 has 14 amino acids. V trimming: 1 base; J trimming: 6 bases; junction bases outside the gene matches: 6. The CDR3: CASSLDGGRTEQYF. The CDR3 region has the DNA TGTGCCAGCAGCTTAGACGGGGGGAGGACCGAGCAGTACTTC.